What follows are 21 T cell receptor beta chains derived from one specimen sequenced in a study of T cell changes during pregnancy in multiple sclerosis. Sequencing used immunoSEQ multiplex PCR; TCRdb keeps in-frame clones, though not all of them. The sample carries around 30,000 clones, over 80% recorded once. The sample here was CD8+ T cells from peripheral blood mononuclear cells, taken in the first trimester of pregnancy. These receptors were taken from a female donor with multiple sclerosis, enrolled in a pregnancy study.

The V and J genes are TRBV6-1 and TRBJ2-2; D is ambiguous. From germline, CDR1 is MNHNS and CDR2 SASEGT. CDR3 length: 13 amino acids. Trimming cost V 3 bases and J 2 bases, with 4 bases left between them. The chain's CDR3 is CASSDINTGELFF. The DNA of the CDR3 is TGTGCCAGCAGTGATATCAACACCGGGGAGCTGTTTTTT.

The rearrangement joins TRBV27 to TRBJ1-2, with D perhaps matching TRBD1 (6 bases). Germline V CDR1 and CDR2: MNHEY, SMNVEV (reference sequence). This CDR3 is 14 amino acids long. V was pared by 2 bases and J by 2 bases, with 9 bases between. CDR3 amino acids: CASSLTGSNYGYTF. The CDR3 DNA follows: TGTGCCAGCAGTTTAACAGGGAGCAACTATGGCTACACCTTC.

V gene TRBV27 combines with J gene TRBJ2-1; 9 bases map to TRBD2. The CDR3 consists of 14 residues. J gave up 4 bases and V 5 bases, and 3 bases lay outside the gene matches. Per the germline V gene, CDR1 is MNHEY and CDR2 is SMNVEV (reference sequence). Here the CDR3 reads CASSQRGEYNEQFF. The CDR3 DNA reads TGTGCCAGCAGTCAGCGGGGGGAATACAATGAGCAGTTCTTC.

The chain is built from TRBV28 and TRBJ1-2; D is possibly TRBD1 (5 bases). This CDR3 is built from 14 residues. V was clipped by 3 bases and J by 2 bases, with 10 bases between them. Germline CDR1 is MDHEN and CDR2 is SYDVKM. The CDR3 protein is CASSFWGANYGYTF. The CDR3 DNA reads TGTGCCAGCAGTTTTTGGGGCGCCAACTATGGCTACACCTTC.

Details on this clone: The same CDR3 also results from other DNA sequences found in this sample. The V gene is TRBV5-1, the J gene TRBJ2-7; D is possibly TRBD2 (6 bases). The CDR3 length is 14 residues. V was shortened by 1 base and J by 4 bases, with 12 bases between the two germline ends. The V gene's germline CDR1 is SGHRS and CDR2 YFSETQ. The CDR3: CASSLKAGFYEQYF. CDR3 coding DNA: TGCGCCAGCAGCTTGAAGGCGGGGTTTTACGAGCAGTACTTC.

J is TRBJ2-7 and V is TRBV4-3, with D tentatively TRBD2 (5 bases). Per germline, CDR1 LGHNA and CDR2 YSLEER. Deletions cut 0 bases from V and 4 bases from J, with 7 bases between. CDR3 size: 13 residues. The CDR3 reads CASSQDSGYEQYF. CDR3 DNA: TGCGCCAGCAGCCAAGATTCGGGGTACGAGCAGTACTTC.

The chain links TRBV25-1 to TRBJ2-5, with TRBD1 matching over 11 bases. The CDR3 spans 16 residues. Looked up from germline, CDR1 is MGHDK and CDR2 is SYGVNS. V was pared by 2 bases and J by 5 bases, with 7 bases of the junction left unmatched. The CDR3 DNA reads as TGTGCCAGCAGTGAAGCCGGACAGGGGGCGCGTGAGACCCAGTACTTC. As protein: CASSEAGQGARETQYF.

This clone has just one count. The chain employs TRBV12-5 and TRBJ2-3, with 7 bases aligning to TRBD2. CDR3 length equals 14 residues. V shed 7 bases, J shed 3 bases, and the junction held 7 bases outside the gene matches. Looked up from germline, CDR1 is LGHNT and CDR2 is FRNRAP. Written as DNA, the CDR3 is TGTGCTAGTGCCTCGTGGGGGGGTACAGATACGCAGTATTTT. It encodes CASASWGGTDTQYF.

Notes on this clone: Other DNA sequences in the sample encode the same CDR3. V usage is TRBV15 and J usage is TRBJ2-7; 7 positions match TRBD1. The germline CDR1 and CDR2 sequences are LNHNV and YYDKDF (reference sequence). This CDR3 has 13 amino acids. V shed 1 base and J 5 bases; nucleotides not matched to a gene: 2. The CDR3 here is CATSRGQGNEQYF. The CDR3 DNA sequence: TGTGCCACCAGCAGAGGACAGGGTAACGAGCAGTACTTC.

The V call is TRBV4-1, the J call TRBJ1-1, with 8 bases identical to TRBD1. Trimming took 5 bases from V and 4 from J; bases not matched to a gene: 3. The CDR3 contains 13 residues. Germline values: CDR1 MGHRA, CDR2 YSYEKL. CDR3 sequence (DNA): TGCGCCAGCAGCTTGGACAGGGCCACTGAAGCTTTCTTT. This translates into CASSLDRATEAFF.

This clone was seen only once. The chain combines TRBV19 with TRBJ2-3, with 12 bases lining up with TRBD2. The CDR3 spans 16 residues. CDR1 and CDR2 from the germline V gene are LNHDA and SQIVND (reference sequence). The ends lost 5 bases at V and 2 bases at J; junction bases unmatched: 5. Here the CDR3 DNA reads TGTGCCAGTAGTCCATGGACTAGCGGGAACACAGATACGCAGTATTTT. It specifies CASSPWTSGNTDTQYF.

CDR3 DNA: TGTGCCAGCACTACGACTAGCGGGGGGGACAATGAGCAGTTCTTC. This translates into CASTTTSGGDNEQFF. The genes are TRBV2 and TRBJ2-1; 14 bases match TRBD2. With V trimmed by 7 bases and J by 5 bases, 4 bases remained unmatched. The CDR3 length is 15 residues. Germline-derived CDR1 and CDR2 are SNHLY and FYNNEI.

V and J are TRBV7-2 and TRBJ2-5; 10 nucleotides match TRBD2. The V gene's germline CDR1 is SGHTA and CDR2 FQGNSA. The CDR3 spans 17 residues. Germline trimming cut 3 bases from V and 5 bases from J; bases unmatched to any gene: 12. The CDR3 spells CASSFGLAGVLWETQYF. The CDR3 DNA sequence: TGTGCCAGCAGCTTTGGGCTAGCGGGAGTTTTGTGGGAGACCCAGTACTTC.

The chain is built from TRBV7-3 and TRBJ1-5; 10 positions match TRBD1. The CDR3 is 16 residues long. V was pared by 0 bases and J by 7 bases, with 6 bases of the junction left unmatched. The V gene's germline CDR1 is SGHTA and CDR2 FQGTGA. The CDR3 coding sequence is TGTGCCAGCAGCTTAACCGGGACAGGGGACGACCAGCCCCAGCATTTT. Protein: CASSLTGTGDDQPQHF.

The chain's CDR3 is CASSSWTSGTHEQFF. The CDR3 region has the DNA TGTGCCAGCAGTTCGTGGACTAGCGGGACTCATGAGCAGTTCTTC. The V and J genes are TRBV27 and TRBJ2-1; 12 nucleotides match TRBD2. The V gene end was trimmed by 4 bases and the J gene end by 8 bases; junction bases not matched to a gene: 6. The CDR3 loop spans 15 amino acids. CDR1 is MNHEY, CDR2 SMNVEV, per germline (reference sequence).

This chain joins TRBV9 and TRBJ2-7; a possible D gene is TRBD2 (5 bases). Germline CDR1 SGDLS, CDR2 YYNGEE. V was cut by 1 base and J by 0 bases, with 14 bases left in between. CDR3 size: 16 residues. In nucleotides, the CDR3 is TGTGCCAGCAGCGTAAGTGGTAGCGCGAGCTCCTACGAGCAGTACTTC. Its protein product is CASSVSGSASSYEQYF.

The chain recombines TRBV25-1 with TRBJ1-1; maybe TRBD1 (6 bases). This CDR3 region has 13 residues. The germline gives CDR1 MGHDK, CDR2 SYGVNS. Trimming took 5 bases from V and 4 from J, leaving 11 bases between them. Here the CDR3 reads CASSPTGSTEAFF. The CDR3 DNA reads TGTGCCAGCAGTCCTACAGGGAGCACTGAAGCTTTCTTT.

The gene calls are TRBV14 and TRBJ1-1, with no clear D. CDR3 length: 17 amino acids. V lost 1 base and J 1 base, leaving 16 bases between the germline ends. Looked up from germline, CDR1 is SGHDN and CDR2 is FVKESK. In nucleotides, the CDR3 is TGTGCCAGCAGCCAAGGGGCGGGATTCTTGCCGAACACTGAAGCTTTCTTT. Translating it yields CASSQGAGFLPNTEAFF.

The J gene is TRBJ2-5, the V gene TRBV5-6; TRBD1 matches 7 bases. The CDR3 contains 16 residues. The V and J ends lost 4 bases and 5 bases, in that order; junction bases with no gene match: 14. Per the germline V gene, CDR1 is SGHDT and CDR2 is YYEEEE. The CDR3 loop is CASSGYRGSVLETQYF. The CDR3, as DNA: TGTGCCAGCAGCGGATACAGGGGAAGTGTCTTGGAGACCCAGTACTTC.

V gene TRBV28 combines with J gene TRBJ2-7; 7 bases are shared with TRBD1. The V segment lost 4 bases and the J segment 0 bases; nucleotides outside the gene matches: 3. CDR1 MDHEN and CDR2 SYDVKM come from the germline V gene. CDR3 size: 14 residues. CDR3 sequence (DNA): TGTGCCAGCAGTTCCTGGACAGGCTCCTACGAGCAGTACTTC. This gives the protein CASSSWTGSYEQYF.

The gene calls are TRBV5-8 and TRBJ2-1, with 16 bases aligning to TRBD2. CDR1 is SGHTS and CDR2 is YDEGEE in the germline V gene. The V segment lost 3 bases and the J segment 7 bases; nucleotides outside the gene matches: 4. The CDR3 has 16 residues. This CDR3 reads CASSWGTSGRGNEQFF. The CDR3 nucleotides are TGTGCCAGCAGCTGGGGGACTAGCGGGAGGGGGAATGAGCAGTTCTTC.